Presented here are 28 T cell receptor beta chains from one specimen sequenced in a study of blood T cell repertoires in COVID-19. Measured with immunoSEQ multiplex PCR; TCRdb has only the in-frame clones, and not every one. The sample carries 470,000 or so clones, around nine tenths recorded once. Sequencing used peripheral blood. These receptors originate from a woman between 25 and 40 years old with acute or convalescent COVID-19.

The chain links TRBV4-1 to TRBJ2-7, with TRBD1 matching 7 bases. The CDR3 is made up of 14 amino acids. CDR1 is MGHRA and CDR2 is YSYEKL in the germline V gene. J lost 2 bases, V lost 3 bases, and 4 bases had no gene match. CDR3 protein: CASSHAGTAYEQYF. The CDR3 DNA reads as TGCGCCAGCAGCCACGCTGGGACAGCCTACGAGCAGTACTTC.

CDR3 amino acids: CASSTTSGGITDTQYF. CDR3 DNA: TGTGCCAGCAGCACGACTAGCGGGGGGATTACAGATACGCAGTATTTT. This chain links TRBV9 with TRBJ2-3; 13 bases fit TRBD2. The germline V gene encodes CDR1 SGDLS and CDR2 YYNGEE. After removal of 4 bases from V and 3 bases from J, the junction contained 5 bases not matched to a gene. This CDR3 is 16 amino acids long.

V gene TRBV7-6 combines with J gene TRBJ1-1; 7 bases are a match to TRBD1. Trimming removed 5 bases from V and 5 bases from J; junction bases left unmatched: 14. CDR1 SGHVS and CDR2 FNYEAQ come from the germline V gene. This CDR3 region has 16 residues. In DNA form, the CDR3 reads TGTGCCAGCAGCCCCTCAAGGGGGCGCTGGGGGACTGAAGCTTTCTTT. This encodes CASSPSRGRWGTEAFF.

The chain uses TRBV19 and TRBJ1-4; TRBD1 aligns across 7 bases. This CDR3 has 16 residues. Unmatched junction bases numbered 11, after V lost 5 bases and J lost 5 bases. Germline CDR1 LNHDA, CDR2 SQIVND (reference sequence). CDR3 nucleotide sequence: TGTGCCAGTAGTGCACAGGGGACAGCCCGAAATGAAAAACTGTTTTTT. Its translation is CASSAQGTARNEKLFF.

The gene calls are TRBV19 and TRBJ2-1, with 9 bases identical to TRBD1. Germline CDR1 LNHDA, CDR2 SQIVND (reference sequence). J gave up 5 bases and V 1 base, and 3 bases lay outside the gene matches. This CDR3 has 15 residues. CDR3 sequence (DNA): TGTGCCAGTAGTATAGCCACAGGGGGCAACAATGAGCAGTTCTTC. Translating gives CASSIATGGNNEQFF.

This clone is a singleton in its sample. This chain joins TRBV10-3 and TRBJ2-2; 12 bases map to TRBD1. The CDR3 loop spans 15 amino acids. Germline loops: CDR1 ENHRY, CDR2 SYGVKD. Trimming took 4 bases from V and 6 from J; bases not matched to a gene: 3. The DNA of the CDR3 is TGTGCCATCAGTGGGGGACAGGGGGCGCCCGGGGAGCTGTTTTTT. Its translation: CAISGGQGAPGELFF.

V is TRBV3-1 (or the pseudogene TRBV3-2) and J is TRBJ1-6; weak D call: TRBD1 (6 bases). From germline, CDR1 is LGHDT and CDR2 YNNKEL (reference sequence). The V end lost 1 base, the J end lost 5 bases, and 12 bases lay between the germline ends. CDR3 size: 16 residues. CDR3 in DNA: TGTGCCAGCAGCCAAGGGTCCAGGGGAGATAATTCACCCCTCCACTTT. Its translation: CASSQGSRGDNSPLHF.

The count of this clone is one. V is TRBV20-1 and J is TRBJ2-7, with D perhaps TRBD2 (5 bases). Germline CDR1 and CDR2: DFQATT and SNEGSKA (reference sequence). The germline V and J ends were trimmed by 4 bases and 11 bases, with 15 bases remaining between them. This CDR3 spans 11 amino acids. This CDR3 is CSATGSSKEYF. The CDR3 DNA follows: TGCAGTGCTACGGGGTCGTCCAAGGAGTACTTC.

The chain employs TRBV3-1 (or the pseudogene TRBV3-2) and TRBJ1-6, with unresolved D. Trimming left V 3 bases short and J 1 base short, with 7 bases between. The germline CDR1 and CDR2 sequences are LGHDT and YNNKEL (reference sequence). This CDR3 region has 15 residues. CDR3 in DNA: TGTGCCAGCAGCCAGTCGGTGTCCTATAATTCACCCCTCCACTTT. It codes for CASSQSVSYNSPLHF.

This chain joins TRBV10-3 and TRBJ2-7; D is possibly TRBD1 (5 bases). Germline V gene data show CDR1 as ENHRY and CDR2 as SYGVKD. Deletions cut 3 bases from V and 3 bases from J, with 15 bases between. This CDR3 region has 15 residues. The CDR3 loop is CAISERSQGRYEQYF. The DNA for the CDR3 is TGTGCCATCAGTGAACGGAGTCAGGGTCGCTACGAGCAGTACTTC.

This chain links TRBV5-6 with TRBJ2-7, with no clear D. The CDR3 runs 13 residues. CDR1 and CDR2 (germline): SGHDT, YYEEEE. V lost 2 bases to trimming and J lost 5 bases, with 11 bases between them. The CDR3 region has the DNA TGTGCCAGCAGCTTAGACTTAGGCCACGAGCAGTACTTC. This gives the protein CASSLDLGHEQYF. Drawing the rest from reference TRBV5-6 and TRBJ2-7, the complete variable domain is DAGVTQSPTHLIKTRGQQVTLRCSPKSGHDTVSWYQQALGQGPQFIFQYYEEEERQRGNFPDRFSGHQFPNYSSELNVNALLLGDSALYLCASSLDLGHEQYFGPGTRLTVT.

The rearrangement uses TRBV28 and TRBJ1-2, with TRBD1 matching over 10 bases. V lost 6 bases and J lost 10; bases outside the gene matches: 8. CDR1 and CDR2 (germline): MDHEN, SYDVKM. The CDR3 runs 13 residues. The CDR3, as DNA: TGTGCCAGCAGCACCGACAGGGGGCGCGACTACACCTTC. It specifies CASSTDRGRDYTF.

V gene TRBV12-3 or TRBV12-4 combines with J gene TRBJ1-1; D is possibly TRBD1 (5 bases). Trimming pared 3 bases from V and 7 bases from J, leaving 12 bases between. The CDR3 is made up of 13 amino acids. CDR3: CASSFAGLGEAFF. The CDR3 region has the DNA TGTGCCAGCAGTTTTGCAGGGTTGGGTGAAGCTTTCTTT.

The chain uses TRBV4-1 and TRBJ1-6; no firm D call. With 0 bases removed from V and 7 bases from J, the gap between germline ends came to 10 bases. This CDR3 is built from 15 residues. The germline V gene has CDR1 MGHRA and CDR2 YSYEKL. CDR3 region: CASSQEPTRNSPLHF. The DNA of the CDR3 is TGCGCCAGCAGCCAAGAACCAACAAGAAATTCACCCCTCCACTTT.

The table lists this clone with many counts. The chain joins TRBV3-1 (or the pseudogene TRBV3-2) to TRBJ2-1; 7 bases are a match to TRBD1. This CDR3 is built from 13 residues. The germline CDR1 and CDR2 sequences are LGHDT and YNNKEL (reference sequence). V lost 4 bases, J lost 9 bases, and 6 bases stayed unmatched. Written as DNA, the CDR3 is TGTGCCAGCAGCCTGGGACAGTTCTTTGAGCAGTTCTTC. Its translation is CASSLGQFFEQFF.

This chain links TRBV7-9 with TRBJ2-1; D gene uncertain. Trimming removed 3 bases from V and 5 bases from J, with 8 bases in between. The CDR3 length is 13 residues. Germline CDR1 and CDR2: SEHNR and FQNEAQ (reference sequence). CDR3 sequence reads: CASSLSQHNEQFF. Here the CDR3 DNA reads TGTGCCAGCAGCTTGTCACAACACAATGAGCAGTTCTTC.

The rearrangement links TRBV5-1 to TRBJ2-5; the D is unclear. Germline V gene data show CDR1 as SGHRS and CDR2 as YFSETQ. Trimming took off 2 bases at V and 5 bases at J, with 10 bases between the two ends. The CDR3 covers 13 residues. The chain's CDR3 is CASSFQSMETQYF. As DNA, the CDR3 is TGCGCCAGCAGCTTCCAGTCCATGGAGACCCAGTACTTC.

CDR3 region: CASSQDRTGSTDTQYF. The CDR3 region has the DNA TGCGCCAGCAGCCAAGATCGGACAGGAAGCACAGATACGCAGTATTTT. The chain employs TRBV4-1 and TRBJ2-3, with TRBD1 matching 7 bases. The CDR3 contains 16 residues. V lost 0 bases and J lost 0; bases outside the gene matches: 3. Germline CDR1 reads MGHRA; CDR2 reads YSYEKL.

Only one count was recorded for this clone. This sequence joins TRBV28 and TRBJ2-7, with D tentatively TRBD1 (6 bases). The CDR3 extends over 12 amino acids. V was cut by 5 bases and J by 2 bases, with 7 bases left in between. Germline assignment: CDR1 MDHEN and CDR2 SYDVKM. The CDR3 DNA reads TGTGCCAGCAGTGGGACAACCTACGAGCAGTACTTC. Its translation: CASSGTTYEQYF.

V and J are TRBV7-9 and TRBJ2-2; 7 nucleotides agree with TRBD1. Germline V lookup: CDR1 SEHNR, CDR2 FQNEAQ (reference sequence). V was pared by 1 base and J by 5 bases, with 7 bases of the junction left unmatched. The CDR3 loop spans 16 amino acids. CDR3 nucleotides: TGTGCCAGCAGCTTAGTCCCCAGGGGGATTACCGGGGAGCTGTTTTTT. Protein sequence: CASSLVPRGITGELFF.

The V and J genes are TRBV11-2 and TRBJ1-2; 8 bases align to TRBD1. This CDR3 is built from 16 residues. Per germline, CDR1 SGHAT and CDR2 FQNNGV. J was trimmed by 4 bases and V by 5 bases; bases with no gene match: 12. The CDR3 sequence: CASSRVGAGGIYGYTF. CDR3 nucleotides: TGTGCCAGCAGCCGGGTTGGGGCAGGGGGCATCTATGGCTACACCTTC.

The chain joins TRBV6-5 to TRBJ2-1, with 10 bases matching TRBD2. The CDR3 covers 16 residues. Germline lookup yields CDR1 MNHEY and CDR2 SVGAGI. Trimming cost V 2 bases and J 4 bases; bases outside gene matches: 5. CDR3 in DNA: TGTGCCAGCAGTTACCGATCTAGCGGGGGATACAATGAGCAGTTCTTC. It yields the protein CASSYRSSGGYNEQFF.

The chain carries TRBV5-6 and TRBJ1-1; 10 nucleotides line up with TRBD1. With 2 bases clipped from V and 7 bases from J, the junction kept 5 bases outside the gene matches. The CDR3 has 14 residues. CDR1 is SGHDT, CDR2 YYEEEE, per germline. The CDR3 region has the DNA TGTGCCAGCAGCTTCGGGACAGGGGTCGTTGAAGCTTTCTTT. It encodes CASSFGTGVVEAFF.

CDR3 in DNA: TGCGCCAGCAGTCCTAACAATGAGCAGTTCTTC. Its protein product is CASSPNNEQFF. This sequence joins TRBV5-1 and TRBJ2-1, with no clear D. V lost 5 bases and J lost 5, with 5 bases in between. There are 11 residues in the CDR3. The germline V gene has CDR1 SGHRS and CDR2 YFSETQ.

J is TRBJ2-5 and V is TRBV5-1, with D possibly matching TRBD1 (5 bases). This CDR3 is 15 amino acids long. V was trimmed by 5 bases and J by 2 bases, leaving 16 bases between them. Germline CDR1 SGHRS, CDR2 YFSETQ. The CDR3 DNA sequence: TGCGCCAGCAGAGAGACAGTGTTTGTGCAAGAGACCCAGTACTTC. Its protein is CASRETVFVQETQYF.

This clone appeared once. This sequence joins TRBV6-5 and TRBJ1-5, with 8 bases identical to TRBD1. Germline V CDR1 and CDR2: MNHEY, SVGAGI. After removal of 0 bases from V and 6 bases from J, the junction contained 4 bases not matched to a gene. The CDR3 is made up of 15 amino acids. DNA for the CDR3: TGTGCCAGCAGTTACTCGCCGGACAGGGCTCAGCCCCAGCATTTT. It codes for CASSYSPDRAQPQHF.

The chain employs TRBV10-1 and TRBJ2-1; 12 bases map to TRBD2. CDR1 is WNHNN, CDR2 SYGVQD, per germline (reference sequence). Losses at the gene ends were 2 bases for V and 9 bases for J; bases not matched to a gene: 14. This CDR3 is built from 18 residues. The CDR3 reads CASSEPTRLAGDEGEQFF. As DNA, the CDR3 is TGCGCCAGCAGTGAGCCTACAAGACTAGCGGGGGATGAAGGTGAGCAGTTCTTC.

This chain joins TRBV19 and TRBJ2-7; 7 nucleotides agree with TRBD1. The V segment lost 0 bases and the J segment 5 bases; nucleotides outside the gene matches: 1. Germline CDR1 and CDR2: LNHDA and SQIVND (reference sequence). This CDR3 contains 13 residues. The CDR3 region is CASSIDQGDEQYF. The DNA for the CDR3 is TGTGCCAGTAGTATAGATCAGGGGGACGAGCAGTACTTC.